This record looks at one T cell receptor beta chain sequence and its context. Its antigen is still unknown. These data belong to a study of beta chain features in type 1 diabetes. Background on the study: There were 107,917,701 sorted cells examined across all samples.

Overall study findings and caveats: Among patients with Type 1 diabetes, TCRB CDR3s were moderately but significantly shorter in every one of the four CD4+ subsets.

Germline V lookup: CDR1 MNHEY, CDR2 SVGAGI. The CDR3 is made up of 16 amino acids. V lost 8 bases and J lost 0; bases outside the gene matches: 10. Of the isolated RNA, all was reverse transcribed, and so the sequenced material was expressed TCRB transcripts. Measured with immunoSEQ multiplex PCR; TCRdb has only the in-frame clones, and not every one. The sample has about 390,000 clones, around 10% seen once. V usage is TRBV6-5 and J usage is TRBJ2-1; 7 bases align to TRBD2. The sequence was collected from a man in his thirties or forties with type 1 diabetes. Material: central memory CD4+ T cells from blood. CDR3 DNA: TGTGCCAGCTGTTTGCTAGCGGACTCCTCCTACAATGAGCAGTTCTTC. Protein sequence: CASCLLADSSYNEQFF.